The source of this T cell receptor (beta chain) is a study of T cell changes during pregnancy in multiple sclerosis. CDR3 length: 16 residues. Germline lookup yields CDR1 SNHLY and CDR2 FYNNEI. Trimming took 10 bases from V and 0 from J; bases not matched to a gene: 9. The assay was immunoSEQ multiplex PCR, and TCRdb's table has in-frame clones only and misses some. The sample lists around 40,000 clones, roughly nine tenths occurring once. This receptor was identified in a female donor in good health, enrolled as a control in a pregnancy study. The rearrangement uses TRBV2 and TRBJ1-1; 12 bases line up with TRBD1. The sample consisted of CD4+ T cells from peripheral blood mononuclear cells, taken in the third trimester of pregnancy. The CDR3 spells CANLRDRGLMNTEAFF. CDR3 DNA sequence: TGTGCCAACCTCCGGGACAGGGGGCTCATGAACACTGAAGCTTTCTTT. The full variable domain, rest sourced from reference TRBV2 and TRBJ1-1, is EPEVTQTPSHQVTQMGQEVILRCVPISNHLYFYWYRQILGQKVEFLVSFYNNEISEKSEIFDDQFSVERPDGSNFTLKIRSTKLEDSAMYFCANLRDRGLMNTEAFFGQGTRLTVV.